This T cell receptor (beta chain) was sequenced during a study of human T cells and chemical hapten exposure. The germline V gene has CDR1 SGHAT and CDR2 FQNNGV. The CDR3 extends over 15 amino acids. V dropped 5 bases and J dropped 0 bases, with 11 bases sitting between them. From the RACE reads, TCRdb called clonotypes with MiXCR, one entry per CDR3 protein. The sample gives just over 95,000 distinct CDR3 sequences, about 28% of which show up once; under 13% is in the top ten. Specified time point: patch test 3, about 24 weeks after DPC sensitization. Treatment here: therapeutic diphenylcyclopropenone sensitization with weekly scalp DPC. Only after blood had been drawn was each patch test applied.

The chain employs TRBV11-2 and TRBJ2-4, with D maybe TRBD1 (6 bases). Sequenced here: whole blood, sampled in connection with sensitization to the hapten diphenylcyclopropenone (DPC). The TCR sequence derives from a man aged 40-49 years with alopecia areata. Some clones in this sample may be carry-over from other donors' samples. The DNA of the CDR3 is TGTGCCAGCAGCCAAGACAGGCTAGCCAAAAACATTCAGTACTTC. Translation: CASSQDRLAKNIQYF. Filled out from reference TRBV11-2 and TRBJ2-4, the complete variable domain reads EAGVAQSPRYKIIEKRQSVAFWCNPISGHATLYWYQQILGQGPKLLIQFQNNGVVDDSQLPKDRFSAERLKGVDSTLKIQPAKLEDSAVYLCASSQDRLAKNIQYFGAGTRLSVL.